One sample yielded the 20 T cell receptor beta chains listed below, sequenced in a study of Graves' ophthalmopathy and Graves' hyperthyroidism. Investigators amplified TCR beta CDR3 regions from RNA transcripts. After a first-round RT-PCR with HTBI primers, a second-round multiplex PCR was run. TCRdb used MiXCR to reprocess the multiplex PCR reads, holding one entry per CDR3 protein. The profile covers about 550,000 distinct CDR3 sequences, with under 45% appearing a single time and 3.5% to 4.5% taken by the ten largest. Sequenced material: peripheral blood or thyroid tissue (not recorded which). These receptors came from an adult man with Graves' hyperthyroidism.

V gene TRBV12-5 combines with J gene TRBJ2-5; 7 bases fit TRBD1. The DNA matches TRBJ2-7 better at its end, which makes the J call doubtful. Germline V lookup: CDR1 LGHNT, CDR2 FRNRAP. This CDR3 contains 15 residues. CDR3 in amino acids: CASRPSRTGTYEQYF. CDR3 nucleotide sequence: TGTGCCAGCAGGCCATCCAGGACAGGAACCTACGAGCAGTACTTC.

This clonotype came up many times. The rearrangement uses TRBV7-3 and TRBJ2-2; a possible D gene is TRBD1 (5 bases). The CDR3 contains 15 residues. CDR1 and CDR2 (germline): SGHTA, FQGTGA. The V gene lost 2 bases and the J gene lost 1 base, with 8 bases spanning the gap. Here the CDR3 DNA reads TGTGCCAGCAGCTTAGGGGCAGGGAACACCGGGGAGCTGTTTTTT. Its translation: CASSLGAGNTGELFF.

This clonotype has a handful of counts. The chain carries TRBV5-5 and TRBJ1-1, with 7 bases identical to TRBD1. Germline V gene lookup returns CDR1 SGHKS and CDR2 YYEKEE (reference sequence). This CDR3 is 13 amino acids long. V dropped 5 bases and J dropped 4; count of bases not matched to a gene: 5. The CDR3 coding sequence is TGTGCCAGCAGTTACAGGGGATCCACTGAAGCTTTCTTT. This encodes CASSYRGSTEAFF.

The chain links TRBV29-1 to TRBJ2-5; D gene unclear. Trimming took off 4 bases at V and 5 bases at J, with 11 bases between the two ends. CDR1 is SQVTM, CDR2 ANQGSEA, per germline. CDR3 length equals 12 residues. CDR3 coding DNA: TGCAGCGTTGTCTTTATCGGGGAGACCCAGTACTTC. The encoded protein is CSVVFIGETQYF.

This clonotype was counted many times. This rearrangement joins TRBV2 to TRBJ2-5; TRBD2 matches 9 bases. J lost 0 bases, V lost 7 bases, and 9 bases had no gene match. In germline, CDR1 is SNHLY, CDR2 FYNNEI. The CDR3 totals 16 residues. CDR3 loop: CASTARRGGYQETQYF. The CDR3 coding sequence is TGTGCCAGCACCGCACGGCGGGGGGGATACCAAGAGACCCAGTACTTC.

V is TRBV29-1 and J is TRBJ2-6; 8 positions match TRBD1. The CDR3 sequence is 18 residues long. Per the germline V gene, CDR1 is SQVTM and CDR2 is ANQGSEA. V was pared by 2 bases and J by 12 bases, with 21 bases of the junction left unmatched. As DNA, the CDR3 is TGCAGCGTTGAACCCATGGACAGGGTTGGTTATGGCTACACCGTCCTGACTTTC. Translation: CSVEPMDRVGYGYTVLTF.

This chain joins TRBV2 and TRBJ1-4; tentatively, D is TRBD1 (6 bases). Germline CDR1 reads SNHLY; CDR2 reads FYNNEI. The CDR3 is 15 residues long. The V and J ends lost 6 bases and 5 bases respectively, with 16 bases between them. The CDR3 spells CASSAERDKNEKLFF. The CDR3 coding sequence is TGTGCCAGCAGCGCGGAGAGGGACAAAAATGAAAAACTGTTTTTT.

The rearrangement links TRBV10-3 to TRBJ2-7, with no clear D. Germline loops: CDR1 ENHRY, CDR2 SYGVKD. Trimming left V 5 bases short and J 2 bases short, with 16 bases between. The CDR3 covers 15 residues. CDR3 nucleotides: TGTGCCATCAGTCTCCCCCAAGGTTACACCTACGAGCAGTACTTC. It specifies CAISLPQGYTYEQYF.

The chain combines TRBV29-1 with TRBJ1-2, with a tentative D call TRBD1 (6 bases). V shed 7 bases and J shed 7 bases, with 22 bases lying between them. This CDR3 comprises 14 residues. Germline CDR1 SQVTM, CDR2 ANQGSEA. CDR3 nucleotide sequence: TGCAGCGCCTGTCAGGACAGCGTCCTCCGTGGCTACACCTTC. Translating it yields CSACQDSVLRGYTF.

This clonotype was observed many times. This sequence joins TRBV5-8 and TRBJ2-5; D is perhaps TRBD1 (5 bases). CDR1 and CDR2 (germline): SGHTS, YDEGEE. Trimming took off 3 bases at V and 1 base at J, with 10 bases between the two ends. The CDR3 has 14 amino acids. This CDR3 reads CASSSDIVQETQYF. As DNA, the CDR3 is TGTGCCAGCAGCTCGGACATAGTCCAAGAGACCCAGTACTTC.

J is TRBJ1-1 and V is TRBV27; D perhaps matches TRBD1 (6 bases). The CDR3 extends over 15 amino acids. In germline, CDR1 is MNHEY, CDR2 SMNVEV (reference sequence). V lost 2 bases and J 0 bases, leaving 10 bases between the germline ends. The CDR3 sequence: CASSLRQDLNTEAFF. The CDR3, as DNA: TGTGCCAGCAGTTTAAGACAGGACCTGAACACTGAAGCTTTCTTT.

V and J are TRBV7-2 and TRBJ2-5; 9 nucleotides align to TRBD2. The DNA end is a closer match to TRBJ2-1, so the J assignment may be wrong. Germline V lookup: CDR1 SGHTA, CDR2 FQGNSA. The length of the CDR3 is 15 residues. CDR3 region: CASSLAAGGLNEQFF. The CDR3 DNA follows: TGTGCCAGCAGCTTAGCGGCGGGGGGGTTGAATGAGCAGTTCTTC.

Details on this clonotype: This may come from a read error, since a much larger clone is one base off. This chain links TRBV7-2 with TRBJ1-1, with 9 positions matching TRBD1. Looked up from germline, CDR1 is SGHTA and CDR2 is FQGNSA. This CDR3 is 15 amino acids long. CDR3 coding DNA: TGTGCCTGCAGCTTCCGGACAGGGGAATGGGGTGAAGCTTTCTTT. Protein: CACSFRTGEWGEAFF.

This clonotype was detected many times. The DNA for the CDR3 is TGTGCCAGCAGCGTAGGTGCGGGAGGATTGTACGAGCAGTACTTC. Translating gives CASSVGAGGLYEQYF. The chain joins TRBV9 to TRBJ2-7, with 8 bases matching TRBD2. Germline CDR1 is SGDLS and CDR2 is YYNGEE. J was trimmed by 4 bases and V by 0 bases; bases with no gene match: 6. The CDR3 extends over 15 amino acids.

This clonotype was detected ten times or more. J is TRBJ1-1 and V is TRBV12-3 or TRBV12-4, with D perhaps matching TRBD1 (5 bases). This CDR3 contains 13 residues. V was clipped by 7 bases and J by 1 base, with 10 bases between them. The CDR3 region is CASTGRWNTEAFF. The CDR3 bases are TGTGCCAGCACAGGGAGGTGGAACACTGAAGCTTTCTTT.

Remarks on this clonotype: A much larger clone differs from this one at a single base, so this may be a read error. This chain joins TRBV7-2 and TRBJ2-5; 11 nucleotides align to TRBD2. The CDR3 is 16 amino acids. Germline CDR1 and CDR2: SGHTA and FQGNSA. Unmatched junction bases numbered 7, after V lost 5 bases and J lost 2 bases. The CDR3 region has the DNA TGTGCCAGCAGCGGGCGACCTAGCGGGGGGCAAGAGACCCAGTACTTC. It yields the protein CASSGRPSGGQETQYF.

CDR3 residues: CSAAASGRIREKLFF. DNA for the CDR3: TGCAGTGCTGCGGCCTCAGGGAGGATTCGGGAAAAACTGTTTTTT. This sequence joins TRBV20-1 and TRBJ1-4; D might be TRBD1 (5 bases). The CDR3 runs to 15 residues. V was cut by 5 bases and J by 8 bases, with 21 bases left in between. Germline assignment: CDR1 DFQATT and CDR2 SNEGSKA (reference sequence).

DNA for the CDR3: TGTGCCAGCAGCTCACGGAAGCCGGGACCGGGGGCAGAGACCCAGTACTTC. Translating gives CASSSRKPGPGAETQYF. J is TRBJ2-5 and V is TRBV5-5, with D tentatively TRBD1 or TRBD2 (6 bases each). V gave up 3 bases and J gave up 4 bases, with 22 bases separating them. Germline loops: CDR1 SGHKS, CDR2 YYEKEE (reference sequence). The CDR3 consists of 17 residues.

This clonotype occurred many times. This rearrangement joins TRBV7-2 to TRBJ1-2; 7 bases line up with TRBD1. CDR3 length equals 14 residues. CDR1 is SGHTA, CDR2 FQGNSA, per germline. With 2 bases clipped from V and 6 bases from J, the junction kept 6 bases outside the gene matches. The CDR3 coding sequence is TGTGCCAGCAGCTTACTACAGGGGAGCGATGGCTACACCTTC. It yields the protein CASSLLQGSDGYTF.

This clonotype has ten or more counts. The J gene is TRBJ1-2, the V gene TRBV20-1, with 7 bases that match TRBD1. The CDR3 runs 14 residues. J lost 8 bases, V lost 0 bases, and 9 bases had no gene match. Germline CDR1 reads DFQATT; CDR2 reads SNEGSKA (reference sequence). The CDR3 DNA sequence: TGCAGTGCTAGAGATCGGGACAGCGTCCAGGGCTACACCTTC. Encoded protein: CSARDRDSVQGYTF.